This T cell receptor beta chain was identified in a study of blood T cell repertoires in COVID-19. Study-wide context: The study drew acute and convalescent COVID-19 samples from the United States, Italy and Spain. From T cells, B-cell-depleted T cells, or PBMCs came the material, which was cDNA or gDNA.

In the original analysis: The authors estimated nucleated cell counts from reference gene primer amplification. Sequenced by immunoSEQ multiplex PCR; TCRdb stores in-frame clones only, minus some. V and J calls and clone size are those listed in that table; D and trimming were worked out from the DNA. Of roughly 100,000 clones in the sample, 75% to 90% are singletons; the top ten hold roughly 1.7%. The receptor was derived from a man older than 75 with acute or convalescent COVID-19. Input material: peripheral blood.

The CDR3 DNA is TGTGCCAGCAGACCAGCAGGGGGATTGGAAAAACTGTTTTTT. Its translation: CASRPAGGLEKLFF. The genes are TRBV3-1 (or the pseudogene TRBV3-2) and TRBJ1-4, with 7 positions matching TRBD1. V lost 6 bases to trimming and J lost 8 bases; unmatched junction nucleotides: 9. Germline V gene data show CDR1 as LGHDT and CDR2 as YNNKEL (reference sequence). The CDR3 loop spans 14 amino acids.